The clone carrying this T cell receptor (beta chain) was recorded at least ten times. Its matching antigen is unknown. The CDR3 goes on 3 residues after the read ends, and that part is filled in from the germline J gene. Different DNA sequences within this sample yield the same CDR3. These data are taken from a study of T cell clonality in common variable immunodeficiency. Notes on the study in general: Fewer deletions and N-nucleotide insertions were reportedly seen in common variable immunodeficiency TCR beta sequences. Compared with controls, CVID subjects had fewer shared TCRbeta clones.

Germline CDR1 KGHSH, CDR2 LQKENI. The CDR3 has 14 amino acids. Trimming at V came to 2 bases and at J to 8 bases, leaving 5 bases not matched to a gene. Control and CVID samples contributed equal amounts of genomic DNA. Method: immunoSEQ multiplex PCR; TCRdb's copy keeps in-frame clones and lacks some. The sample presents 35,000 to 50,000 clones, none singletons. The sequence was collected from a person aged 18 to 69 in good health. Sequenced sample: peripheral blood mononuclear cells. The chain recombines TRBV18 with TRBJ2-1, with 8 bases fitting TRBD1. CDR3: CASSPSGTGYEQFF. The sequenced CDR3 bases are TGTGCCAGCTCACCATCGGGGACAGGATATGAG.